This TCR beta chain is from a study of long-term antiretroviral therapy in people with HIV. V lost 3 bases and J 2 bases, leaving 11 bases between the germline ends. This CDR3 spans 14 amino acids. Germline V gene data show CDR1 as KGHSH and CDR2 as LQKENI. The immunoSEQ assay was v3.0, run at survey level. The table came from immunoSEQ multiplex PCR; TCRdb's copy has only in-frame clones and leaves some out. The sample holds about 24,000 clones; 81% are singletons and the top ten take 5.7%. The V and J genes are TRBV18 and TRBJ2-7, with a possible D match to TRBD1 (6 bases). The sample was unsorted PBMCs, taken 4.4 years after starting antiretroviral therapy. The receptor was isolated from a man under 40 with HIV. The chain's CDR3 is CASSPTGSPYEQYF. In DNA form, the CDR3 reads TGTGCCAGCTCACCCACAGGGTCTCCCTACGAGCAGTACTTC.